This record concerns one TCR beta chain sequence. Its specificity is not known. These data originate in a study of regulatory T cells in long-lasting Graves disease. Study-wide results and caveats: The study found persistent patients shared more public clonotypes (roughly 2,600) than new patients (approximately 970). The study found TRBV28, TRBJ1-2 and TRBJ2-5 favored in persistent disease. Compared with new cases, persistent Graves' patients showed reduced TCR diversity.

Time point denoted: newly diagnosed GD, antithyroid drugs for less than 3 months. The TCR library was made from RNA extracted from PBMCs. Into tubes containing EDTA, approximately 8.9 milliliters of peripheral blood were drawn. CDR3 size: 14 residues. Trimming cost V 4 bases and J 2 bases, with 11 bases left between them. CDR1 and CDR2 from the germline V gene are LNHDA and SQIVND (reference sequence). Arm-PCR of CDR3 regions and iRepertoire HTBI primers were the basis on which TCR beta libraries were built. TCRdb passed the multiplex PCR reads through MiXCR, listing each CDR3 protein once. This table has more than 400,000 distinct CDR3 sequences, about 16% appearing once. The sample was also reused in another study, on T cells in Graves' hyperthyroidism and ophthalmopathy.

The genes are TRBV19 and TRBJ2-5; no definite D call. This TCR was recovered from a woman in her 30s with Graves disease. This specimen consisted of peripheral blood mononuclear cells (PBMCs), obtained at new diagnosis, from a patient treated with antithyroid drugs. CDR3 nucleotide sequence: TGTGCCAGTAGTAGAACGGTAACACAAGAGACCCAGTACTTC. Its protein is CASSRTVTQETQYF.